This T cell receptor (beta chain) was recorded in a study of blood T cells in healthy people across ages (dated by TCRdb to the mid-2010s). Background for the entire study: Template switching captured roughly one uniquely barcoded TCR beta cDNA molecule per two T cells in model experiments. Four age groups were formed from the donors: young (average about 15 years), middle-aged (around 37), aged (around 68) and long-lived (82). Donors of different ages were randomly distributed across sequencing lanes to avoid experimental bias. Using deep sequencing normalized with unique cDNA molecular identifiers, the study measured how TCR beta repertoire diversity changes with age. Two additional independent replicas of 1 million unique cDNA reads from the same blood draw were analyzed for two donors (one aged 18 to 30 and one aged 80 or older). Study-level results and caveats: The CMV infection status of donors was not known, potentially confounding age-related changes in expanded clonotypes. Compared with the aged group, the long-lived group had more naive CD4+ T cells, fewer expanded clones and increased TCR diversity, suggesting age selection. A strong correlation was found between observed TCR beta diversity and the percentage of naive T cells measured by flow cytometry. As age increased, observed TCR beta diversity per million T cells dropped in a roughly linear way, and a significant reduction was already evident by age about 36. Since profiling was done on bulk unsorted PBMCs, naive and antigen-experienced compartments could not be conclusively compared. Estimates of total diversity based on one million sequenced T cells were regarded as lower bounds and as underestimates.

To note about this clonotype: The target of this receptor is not known. There are no base qualities to consult, and no much larger clone falls within one base.

Donors were about 36 systemically healthy Caucasian individuals from Russia aged roughly 6 to 90 years. Each donor gave ten milliliters of peripheral blood, collected into EDTA-treated Vacutainer tubes. Ficoll-Paque density-gradient centrifugation was used to isolate PBMCs, with at least 7 million per sample. Trizol reagent was used to extract total RNA from the PBMCs, yielding at least 5 micrograms per sample. The percentages of naive CD45RAhigh/CD27high T cells were determined by flow cytometry on a PBMC aliquot from every donor. Library method: 5' RACE. The sequencing machine was an Illumina HiSeq 2500. A second PCR of about 6 to 11 cycles was performed with a sample-barcoded 5' primer and a J-beta primer mix. Each TCR beta cDNA molecule received a unique molecular identifier from a template-switch 5' adaptor carrying 12 random nucleotides. Each sample yielded at least 2.5 million CDR3-containing paired-end reads. First-strand cDNA synthesis was performed from all RNA using the Mint cDNA synthesis kit, with priming by a TRBC-specific oligonucleotide. After uracil-DNA glycosylase treatment, a first 18-cycle PCR used universal primers M1SS and BC2_uni_R on all cDNA. Turning to the authors' computational methods: For normalization, 1 million high-quality reads, each with a distinct molecular identifier, were randomly selected from each sample. Instead of being binned into consensus sequences, reads that shared molecular identifiers were thrown out. CDR3 identification, clonotype clustering and error correction used MiTCR with a Q25 quality threshold and the strictest error-elimination algorithm. A nonparametric unseen species model using Euler transformation provided a lower-bound estimate of total TCR beta diversity. Starting from the raw public reads, TCRdb applied fastp trimming at Q25, assembled clones with MiXCR and retained in-frame beta chains. Entries are consolidated by CDR3 protein sequence, retaining the most common genes and DNA. V and J calls and clone size were set by TCRdb, not the authors. This sample holds hundreds of thousands of distinct CDR3 sequences; roughly 60% were observed only once. The ten largest clones capture about 20% of the sample.

The CDR3 holds 14 amino acids from the cysteine to the phenylalanine. Kept here is only the CDR3 DNA, which spans 42 bases and is read in frame from base 1. V ends up 6 bases short and J 6 bases short, with an unmatched junction base count of 8. From a lookup of the germline V gene (reference sequence), CDR1 and CDR2 are LGHDT and YNNKEL. The receptor comes from a man aged 30 to 45 in good health. Sequenced material: blood. The sequence is built from TRBV3-1 and TRBJ2-7; TRBD2 matches 10 bases in the middle. The nucleotides read TGTGCCAGCAGTGACTACGGGACTAGCGCCGAGCAGTACTTC. The encoded protein is CASSDYGTSAEQYF.